The text below deals with one TCR beta chain. Its antigen remains unknown. The germline V gene encodes CDR1 LNHDA and CDR2 SQIVND (reference sequence). V was cut by 1 base and J by 4 bases, with 11 bases left in between. The CDR3 runs to 16 residues. The data were obtained in a study of cytomegalovirus exposure and HLA in healthy donors. Points from the study as a whole: Diagnosis of cytomegalovirus status made by the classifier reportedly showed high specificity and sensitivity. Cytomegalovirus association was assigned to under 200 TCR beta chains. Most TCR sequences were uncommon, yet certain public TCRs appeared in many donors.

Separation from the approximately 720-subject first cohort characterized the roughly 130-subject validation cohort, to which the donors belonged. The assay was immunoSEQ multiplex PCR, and TCRdb's table has in-frame clones only and misses some. The sample has over 200,000 clones, 85% to 90% seen once. V is TRBV19 and J is TRBJ2-6; tentative D call: TRBD2 (6 bases). The sequenced sample consisted of PBMCs. This clonotype originated in a woman aged 18-29 years in good health and CMV-seronegative. CDR3 bases: TGTGCCAGTAGTATAGTGGAGGGAACCGGGGCCAACGTCCTGACTTTC. Translation: CASSIVEGTGANVLTF.